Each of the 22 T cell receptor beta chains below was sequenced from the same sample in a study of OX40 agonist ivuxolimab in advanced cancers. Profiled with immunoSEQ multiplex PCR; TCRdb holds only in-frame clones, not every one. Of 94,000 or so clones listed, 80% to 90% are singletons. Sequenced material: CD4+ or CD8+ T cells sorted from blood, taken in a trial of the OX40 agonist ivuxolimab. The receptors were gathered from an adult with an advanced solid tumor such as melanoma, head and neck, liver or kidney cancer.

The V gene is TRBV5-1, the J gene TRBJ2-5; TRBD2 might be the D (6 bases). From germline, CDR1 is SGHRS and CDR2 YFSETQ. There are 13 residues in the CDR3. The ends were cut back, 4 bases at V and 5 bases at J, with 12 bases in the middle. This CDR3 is CASSPLRGETQYF. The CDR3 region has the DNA TGCGCCAGCAGCCCGCTCCGGGGGGAGACCCAGTACTTC.

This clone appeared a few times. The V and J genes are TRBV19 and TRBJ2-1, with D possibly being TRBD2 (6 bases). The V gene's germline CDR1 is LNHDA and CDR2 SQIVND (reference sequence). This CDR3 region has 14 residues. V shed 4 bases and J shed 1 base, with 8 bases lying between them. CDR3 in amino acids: CASSNRGSYNEQFF. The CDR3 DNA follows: TGTGCCAGTAGTAACCGGGGGTCCTACAATGAGCAGTTCTTC.

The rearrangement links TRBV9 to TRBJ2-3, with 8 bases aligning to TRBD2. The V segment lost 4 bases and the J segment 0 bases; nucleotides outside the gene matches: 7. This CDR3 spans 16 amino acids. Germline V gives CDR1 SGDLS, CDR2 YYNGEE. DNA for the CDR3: TGTGCCAGCAGCCCTCTTACGGGGGGGAGCACAGATACGCAGTATTTT. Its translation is CASSPLTGGSTDTQYF.

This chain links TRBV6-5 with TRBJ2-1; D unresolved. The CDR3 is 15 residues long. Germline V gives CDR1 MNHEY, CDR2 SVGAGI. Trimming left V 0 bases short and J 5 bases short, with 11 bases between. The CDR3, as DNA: TGTGCCAGCAGTTACTCCTATCTTTCTAACAATGAGCAGTTCTTC. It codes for CASSYSYLSNNEQFF.

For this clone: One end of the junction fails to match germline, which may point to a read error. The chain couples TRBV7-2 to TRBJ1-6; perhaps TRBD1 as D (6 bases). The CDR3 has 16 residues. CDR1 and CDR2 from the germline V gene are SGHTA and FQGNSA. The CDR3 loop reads CASRLVGGAGNSPLHF. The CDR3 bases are TGTGCCAGCAGATTAGTGGGGGGGGCTGGTAATTCACCCCTCCACTTT.

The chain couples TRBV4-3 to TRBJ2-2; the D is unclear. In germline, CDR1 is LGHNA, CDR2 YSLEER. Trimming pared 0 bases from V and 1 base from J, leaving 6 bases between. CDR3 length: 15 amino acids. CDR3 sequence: CASSQDHRNTGELFF. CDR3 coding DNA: TGCGCCAGCAGCCAAGATCATCGGAACACCGGGGAGCTGTTTTTT.

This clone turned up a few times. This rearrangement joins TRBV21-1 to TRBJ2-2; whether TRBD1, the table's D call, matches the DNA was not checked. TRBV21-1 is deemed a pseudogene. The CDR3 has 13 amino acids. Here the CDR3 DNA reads TGTGCCAGCAGCAAGACAGACACCGGGGAGCTGTTTTTT. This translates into CASSKTDTGELFF.

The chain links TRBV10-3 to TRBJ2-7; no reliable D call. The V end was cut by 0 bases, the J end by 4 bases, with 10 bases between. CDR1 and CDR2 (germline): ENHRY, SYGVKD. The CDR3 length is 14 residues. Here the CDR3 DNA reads TGTGCCATCAGTGAGTCAAAAGGGATATACGAGCAGTACTTC. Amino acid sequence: CAISESKGIYEQYF.

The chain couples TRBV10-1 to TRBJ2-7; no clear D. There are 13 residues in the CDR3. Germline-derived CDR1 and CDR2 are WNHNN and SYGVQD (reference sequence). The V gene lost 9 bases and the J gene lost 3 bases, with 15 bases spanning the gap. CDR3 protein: CARRYCGDYEQYF. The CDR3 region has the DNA TGCGCCAGGCGATATTGTGGGGACTACGAGCAGTACTTC.

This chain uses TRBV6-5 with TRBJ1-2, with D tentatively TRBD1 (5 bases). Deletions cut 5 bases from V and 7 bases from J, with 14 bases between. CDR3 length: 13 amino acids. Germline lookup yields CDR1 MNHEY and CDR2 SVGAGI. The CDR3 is CASSTRFGGGYTF. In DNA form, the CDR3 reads TGTGCCAGCAGTACCAGGTTTGGGGGTGGCTACACCTTC.

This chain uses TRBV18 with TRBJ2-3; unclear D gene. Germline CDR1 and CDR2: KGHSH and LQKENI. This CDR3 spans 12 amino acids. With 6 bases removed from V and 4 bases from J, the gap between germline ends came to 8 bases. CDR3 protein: CASSDAADTQYF. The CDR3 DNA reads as TGTGCCAGCTCCGACGCGGCAGATACGCAGTATTTT.

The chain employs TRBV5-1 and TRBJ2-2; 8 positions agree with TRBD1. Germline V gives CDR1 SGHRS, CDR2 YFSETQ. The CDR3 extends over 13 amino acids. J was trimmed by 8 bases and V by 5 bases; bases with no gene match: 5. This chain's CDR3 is CASSLGQEGELFF. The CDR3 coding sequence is TGCGCCAGCAGTCTGGGACAGGAGGGGGAGCTGTTTTTT.

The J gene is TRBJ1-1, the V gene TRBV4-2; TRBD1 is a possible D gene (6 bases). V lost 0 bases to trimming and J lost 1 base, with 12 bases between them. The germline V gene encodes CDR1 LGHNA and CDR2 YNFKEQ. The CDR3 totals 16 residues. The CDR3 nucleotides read TGTGCCAGCAGCCAAGATCTGGGGGGCGCGAACACTGAAGCTTTCTTT. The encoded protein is CASSQDLGGANTEAFF.

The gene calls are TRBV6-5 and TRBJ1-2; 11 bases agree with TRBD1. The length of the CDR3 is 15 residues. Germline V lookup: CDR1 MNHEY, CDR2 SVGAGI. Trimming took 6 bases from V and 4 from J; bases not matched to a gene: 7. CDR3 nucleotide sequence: TGTGCCAGCAGATCGGACAGGGGGCAACGCTATGGCTACACCTTC. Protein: CASRSDRGQRYGYTF.

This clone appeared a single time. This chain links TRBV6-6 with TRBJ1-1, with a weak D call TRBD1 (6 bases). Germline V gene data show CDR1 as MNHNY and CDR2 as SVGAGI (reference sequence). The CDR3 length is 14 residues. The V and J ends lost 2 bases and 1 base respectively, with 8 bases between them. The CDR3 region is CASSYPTGNTEAFF. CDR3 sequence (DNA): TGTGCCAGCAGTTACCCGACAGGGAACACTGAAGCTTTCTTT.

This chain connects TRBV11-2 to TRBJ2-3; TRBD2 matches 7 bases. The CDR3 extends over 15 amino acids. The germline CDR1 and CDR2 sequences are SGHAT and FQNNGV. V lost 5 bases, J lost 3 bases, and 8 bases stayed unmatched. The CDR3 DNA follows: TGTGCCAGCAGCCCCCAGGGAGCGGGGACAGATACGCAGTATTTT. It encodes CASSPQGAGTDTQYF.

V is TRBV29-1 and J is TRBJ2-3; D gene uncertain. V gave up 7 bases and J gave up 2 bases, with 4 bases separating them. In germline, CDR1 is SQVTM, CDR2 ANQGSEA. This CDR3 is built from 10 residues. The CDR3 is CSGVTDTQYF. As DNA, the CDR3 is TGCAGCGGGGTCACAGATACGCAGTATTTT.

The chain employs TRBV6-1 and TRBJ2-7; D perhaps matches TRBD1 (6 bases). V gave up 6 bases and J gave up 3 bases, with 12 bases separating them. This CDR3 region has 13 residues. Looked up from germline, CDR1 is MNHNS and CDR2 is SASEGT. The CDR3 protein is CASRDSTVYEQYV. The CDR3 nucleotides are TGTGCCAGCAGGGACAGTACCGTCTACGAGCAGTACGTC.

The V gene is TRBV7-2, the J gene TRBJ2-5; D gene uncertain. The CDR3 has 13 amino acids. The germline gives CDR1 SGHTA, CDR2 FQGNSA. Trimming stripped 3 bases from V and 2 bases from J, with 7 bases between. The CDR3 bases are TGTGCCAGCAGCTTCGAGCTACAAGAGACCCAGTACTTC. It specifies CASSFELQETQYF.

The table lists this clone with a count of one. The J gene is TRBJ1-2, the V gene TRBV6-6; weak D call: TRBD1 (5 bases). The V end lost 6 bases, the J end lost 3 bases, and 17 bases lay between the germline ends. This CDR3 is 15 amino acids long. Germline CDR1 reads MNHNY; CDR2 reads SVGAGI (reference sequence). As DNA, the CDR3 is TGTGCCAGCAGAAGAAAGGGGTTAGGGGACTATGGCTACACCTTC. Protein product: CASRRKGLGDYGYTF.

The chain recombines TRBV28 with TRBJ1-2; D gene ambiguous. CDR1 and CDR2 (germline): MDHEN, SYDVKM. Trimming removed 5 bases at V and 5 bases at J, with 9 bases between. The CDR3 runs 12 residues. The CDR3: CASSPDGYGYTF. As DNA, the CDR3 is TGTGCCAGCAGTCCGGACGGTTATGGCTACACCTTC.

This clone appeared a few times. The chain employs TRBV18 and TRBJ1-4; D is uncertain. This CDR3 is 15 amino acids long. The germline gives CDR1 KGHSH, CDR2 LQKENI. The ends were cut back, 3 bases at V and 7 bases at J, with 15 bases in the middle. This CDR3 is CASSPPPRDREKLFF. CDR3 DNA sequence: TGTGCCAGCTCACCGCCCCCGAGGGATCGTGAAAAACTGTTTTTT.